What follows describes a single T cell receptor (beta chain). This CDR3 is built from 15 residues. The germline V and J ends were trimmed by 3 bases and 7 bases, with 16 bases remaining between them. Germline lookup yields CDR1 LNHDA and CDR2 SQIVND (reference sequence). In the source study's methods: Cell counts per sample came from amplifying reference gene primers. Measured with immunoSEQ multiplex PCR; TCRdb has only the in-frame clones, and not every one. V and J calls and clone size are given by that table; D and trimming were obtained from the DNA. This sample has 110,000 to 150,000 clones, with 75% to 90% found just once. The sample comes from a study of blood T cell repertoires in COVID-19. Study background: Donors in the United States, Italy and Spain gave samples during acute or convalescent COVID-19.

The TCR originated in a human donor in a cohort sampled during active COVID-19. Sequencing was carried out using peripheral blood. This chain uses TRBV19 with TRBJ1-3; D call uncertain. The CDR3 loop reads CASSMRASDKNTIYF. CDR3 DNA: TGTGCCAGTAGTATGAGGGCATCGGATAAGAACACCATATATTTT.